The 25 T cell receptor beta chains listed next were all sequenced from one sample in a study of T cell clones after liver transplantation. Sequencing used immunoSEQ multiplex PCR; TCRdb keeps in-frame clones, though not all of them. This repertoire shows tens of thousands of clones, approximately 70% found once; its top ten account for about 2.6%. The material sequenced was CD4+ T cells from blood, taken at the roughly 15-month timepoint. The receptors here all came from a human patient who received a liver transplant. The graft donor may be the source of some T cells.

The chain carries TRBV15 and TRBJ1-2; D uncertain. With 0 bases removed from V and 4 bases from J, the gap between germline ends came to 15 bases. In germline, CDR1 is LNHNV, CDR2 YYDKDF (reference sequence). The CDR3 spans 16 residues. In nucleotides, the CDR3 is TGTGCCACCAGCAGAGATCTTGACCCGGCGGGCTATGGCTACACCTTC. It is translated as CATSRDLDPAGYGYTF. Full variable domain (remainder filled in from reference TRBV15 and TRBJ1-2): DAMVIQNPRYQVTQFGKPVTLSCSQTLNHNVMYWYQQKSSQAPKLLFHYYDKDFNNEADTPDNFQSRRPNTSFCFLDIRSPGLGDTAMYLCATSRDLDPAGYGYTFGSGTRLTVV.

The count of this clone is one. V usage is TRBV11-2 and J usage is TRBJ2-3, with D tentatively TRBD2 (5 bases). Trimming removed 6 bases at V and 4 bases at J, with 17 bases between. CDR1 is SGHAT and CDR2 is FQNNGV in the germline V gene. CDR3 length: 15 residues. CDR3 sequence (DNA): TGTGCCAGCAGAATACTAGGTGGTAAGGCAGATACGCAGTATTTT. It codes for CASRILGGKADTQYF. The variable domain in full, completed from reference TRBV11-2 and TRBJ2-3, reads EAGVAQSPRYKIIEKRQSVAFWCNPISGHATLYWYQQILGQGPKLLIQFQNNGVVDDSQLPKDRFSAERLKGVDSTLKIQPAKLEDSAVYLCASRILGGKADTQYFGPGTRLTVL.

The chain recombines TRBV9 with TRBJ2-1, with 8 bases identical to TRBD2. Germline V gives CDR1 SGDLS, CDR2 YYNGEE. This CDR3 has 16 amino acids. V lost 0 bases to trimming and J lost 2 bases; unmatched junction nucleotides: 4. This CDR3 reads CASSVGTAGAYNEQFF. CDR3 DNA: TGTGCCAGCAGCGTAGGAACAGCGGGAGCCTACAATGAGCAGTTCTTC.

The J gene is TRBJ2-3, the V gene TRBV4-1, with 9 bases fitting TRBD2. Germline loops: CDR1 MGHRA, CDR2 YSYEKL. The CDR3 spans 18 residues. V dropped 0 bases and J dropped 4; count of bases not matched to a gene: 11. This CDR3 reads CASSQDWGTSLSADTQYF. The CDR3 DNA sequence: TGCGCCAGCAGCCAAGATTGGGGGACTAGCTTATCCGCAGATACGCAGTATTTT.

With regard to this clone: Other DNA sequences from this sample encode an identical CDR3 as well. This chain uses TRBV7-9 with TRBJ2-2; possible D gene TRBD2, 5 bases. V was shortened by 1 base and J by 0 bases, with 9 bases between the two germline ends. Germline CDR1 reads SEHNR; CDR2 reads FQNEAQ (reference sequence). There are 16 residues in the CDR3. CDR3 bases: TGTGCCAGCAGCTTAGTTCGGGGAACGAACACCGGGGAGCTGTTTTTT. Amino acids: CASSLVRGTNTGELFF.

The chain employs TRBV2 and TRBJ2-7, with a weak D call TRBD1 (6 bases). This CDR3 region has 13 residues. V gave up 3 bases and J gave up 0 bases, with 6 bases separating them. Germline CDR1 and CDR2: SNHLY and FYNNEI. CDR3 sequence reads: CASSDRGSYEQYF. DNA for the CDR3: TGTGCCAGCAGTGACAGGGGCTCCTACGAGCAGTACTTC. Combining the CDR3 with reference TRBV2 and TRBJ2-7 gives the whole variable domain EPEVTQTPSHQVTQMGQEVILRCVPISNHLYFYWYRQILGQKVEFLVSFYNNEISEKSEIFDDQFSVERPDGSNFTLKIRSTKLEDSAMYFCASSDRGSYEQYFGPGTRLTVT.

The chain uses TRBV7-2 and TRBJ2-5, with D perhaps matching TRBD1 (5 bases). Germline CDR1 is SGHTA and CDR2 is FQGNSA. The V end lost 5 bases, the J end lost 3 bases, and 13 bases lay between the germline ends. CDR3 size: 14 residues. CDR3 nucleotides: TGTGCCAGCAGCCTGGTAAGGGGCGAAGAGACCCAGTACTTC. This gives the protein CASSLVRGEETQYF.

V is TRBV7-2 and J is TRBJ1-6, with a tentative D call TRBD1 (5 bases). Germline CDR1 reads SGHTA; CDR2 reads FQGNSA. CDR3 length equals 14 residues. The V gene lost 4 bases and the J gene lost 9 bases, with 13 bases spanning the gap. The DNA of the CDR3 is TGTGCCAGCAGCTCCGGGACCGTTGGTTCACCCCTCCACTTT. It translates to CASSSGTVGSPLHF.

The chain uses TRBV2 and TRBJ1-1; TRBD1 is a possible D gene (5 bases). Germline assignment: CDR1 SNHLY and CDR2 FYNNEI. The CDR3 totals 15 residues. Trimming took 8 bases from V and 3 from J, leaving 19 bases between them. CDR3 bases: TGTGCCAGCTACGGAAAGGTCGGCAGGGACACTGAAGCTTTCTTT. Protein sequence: CASYGKVGRDTEAFF.

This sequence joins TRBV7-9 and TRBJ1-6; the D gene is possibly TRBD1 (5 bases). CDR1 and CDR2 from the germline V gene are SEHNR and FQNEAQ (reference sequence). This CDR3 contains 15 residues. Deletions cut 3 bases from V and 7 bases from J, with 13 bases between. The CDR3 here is CASSFGSGGNSPLHF. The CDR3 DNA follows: TGTGCCAGCAGCTTTGGTAGTGGGGGAAATTCACCCCTCCACTTT.

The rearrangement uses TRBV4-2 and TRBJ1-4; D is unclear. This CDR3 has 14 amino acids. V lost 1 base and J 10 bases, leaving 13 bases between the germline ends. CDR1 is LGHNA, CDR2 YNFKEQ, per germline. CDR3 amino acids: CASSQGERGIKLFF. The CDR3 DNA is TGTGCCAGCAGCCAAGGAGAACGAGGGATAAAACTGTTTTTT.

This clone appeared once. DNA for the CDR3: TGTGCCAGTAGTATAGGACGGGAGCAATCCTACAATGAGCAGTTCTTC. Its protein is CASSIGREQSYNEQFF. The chain has TRBV19 and TRBJ2-1, with D perhaps TRBD2 (6 bases). The CDR3 sequence is 16 residues long. Germline values: CDR1 LNHDA, CDR2 SQIVND (reference sequence). The V end was cut by 1 base, the J end by 1 base, with 11 bases between.

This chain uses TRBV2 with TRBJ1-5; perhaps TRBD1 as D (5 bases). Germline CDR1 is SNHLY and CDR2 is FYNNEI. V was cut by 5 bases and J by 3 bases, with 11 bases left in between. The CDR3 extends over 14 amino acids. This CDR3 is CASSFDSYNQPQHF. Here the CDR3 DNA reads TGTGCCAGCAGTTTCGACAGCTACAATCAGCCCCAGCATTTT. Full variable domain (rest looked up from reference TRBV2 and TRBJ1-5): EPEVTQTPSHQVTQMGQEVILRCVPISNHLYFYWYRQILGQKVEFLVSFYNNEISEKSEIFDDQFSVERPDGSNFTLKIRSTKLEDSAMYFCASSFDSYNQPQHFGDGTRLSIL.

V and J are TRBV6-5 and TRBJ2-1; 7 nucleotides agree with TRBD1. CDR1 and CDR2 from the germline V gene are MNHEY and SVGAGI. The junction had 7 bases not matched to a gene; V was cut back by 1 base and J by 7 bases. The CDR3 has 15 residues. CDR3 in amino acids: CASSYYRGPNNEQFF. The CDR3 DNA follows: TGTGCCAGCAGTTACTACAGGGGCCCCAATAATGAGCAGTTCTTC.

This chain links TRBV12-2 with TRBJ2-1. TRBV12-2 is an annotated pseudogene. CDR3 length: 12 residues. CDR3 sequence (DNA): TGTGCAAGTCGCCAAAAAAGGGATGAGCAGTTCTTC. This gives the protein CASRQKRDEQFF.

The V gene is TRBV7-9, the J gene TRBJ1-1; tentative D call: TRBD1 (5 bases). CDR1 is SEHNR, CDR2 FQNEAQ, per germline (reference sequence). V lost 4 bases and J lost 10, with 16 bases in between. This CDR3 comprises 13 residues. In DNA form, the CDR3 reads TGTGCCAGCAGCTCCGGTCAGGGACTAGGAGCTTTCTTT. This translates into CASSSGQGLGAFF.

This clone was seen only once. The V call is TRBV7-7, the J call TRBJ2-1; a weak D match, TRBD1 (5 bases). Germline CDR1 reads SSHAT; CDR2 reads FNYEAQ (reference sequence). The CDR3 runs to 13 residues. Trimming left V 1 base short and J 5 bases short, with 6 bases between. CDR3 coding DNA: TGTGCCAGCAGCTTAGGACAGAACAATGAGCAGTTCTTC. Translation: CASSLGQNNEQFF.

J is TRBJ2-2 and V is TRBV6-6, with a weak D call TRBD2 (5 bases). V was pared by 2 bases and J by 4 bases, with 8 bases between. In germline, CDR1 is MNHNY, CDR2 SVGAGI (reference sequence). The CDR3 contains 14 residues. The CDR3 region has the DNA TGTGCCAGCAGTTACGAGGGCCCCACCGGGGAGCTGTTTTTT. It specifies CASSYEGPTGELFF.

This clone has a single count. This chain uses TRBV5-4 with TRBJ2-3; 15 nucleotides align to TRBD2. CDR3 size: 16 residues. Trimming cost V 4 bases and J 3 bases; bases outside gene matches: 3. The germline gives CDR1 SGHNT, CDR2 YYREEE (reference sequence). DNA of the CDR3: TGTGCCAGCAGCCAAGGGACTAGCGGGGGGACAGATACGCAGTATTTT. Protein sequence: CASSQGTSGGTDTQYF.

The CDR3 DNA reads TGCGCCAGCAGCTCCATGCGGGCCACCTACAATGAGCAGTTCTTC. Protein: CASSSMRATYNEQFF. This chain joins TRBV5-1 and TRBJ2-1; D may be TRBD2 (5 bases). This CDR3 region has 15 residues. V was shortened by 3 bases and J by 2 bases, with 12 bases between the two germline ends. Germline CDR1 and CDR2: SGHRS and YFSETQ.

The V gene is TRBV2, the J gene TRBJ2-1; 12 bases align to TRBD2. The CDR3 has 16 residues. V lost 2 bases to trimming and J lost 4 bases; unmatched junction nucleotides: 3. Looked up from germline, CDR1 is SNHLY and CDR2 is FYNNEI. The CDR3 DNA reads TGTGCCAGCAGTGAAAGGACTAGCGGGGCGTACAATGAGCAGTTCTTC. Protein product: CASSERTSGAYNEQFF.

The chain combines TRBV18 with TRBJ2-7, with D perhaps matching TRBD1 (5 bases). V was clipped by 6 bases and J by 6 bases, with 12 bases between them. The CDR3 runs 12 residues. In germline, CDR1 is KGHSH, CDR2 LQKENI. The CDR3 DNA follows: TGTGCCAGCTCGATTGACAGATCCGAGCAGTACGTC. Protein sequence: CASSIDRSEQYV.

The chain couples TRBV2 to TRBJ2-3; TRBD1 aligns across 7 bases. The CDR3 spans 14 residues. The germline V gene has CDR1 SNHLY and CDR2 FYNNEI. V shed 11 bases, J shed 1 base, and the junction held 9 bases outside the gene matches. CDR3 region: CAAAPGTGTDTQYF. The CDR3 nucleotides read TGTGCCGCGGCCCCCGGGACAGGCACAGATACGCAGTATTTT.

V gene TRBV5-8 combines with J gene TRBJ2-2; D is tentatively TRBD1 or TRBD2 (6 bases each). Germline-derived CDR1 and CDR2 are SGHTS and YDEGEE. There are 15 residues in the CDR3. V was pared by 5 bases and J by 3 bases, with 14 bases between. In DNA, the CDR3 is TGTGCCAGCAGGAGGGGGGCACCATACACCGGGGAGCTGTTTTTT. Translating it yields CASRRGAPYTGELFF.

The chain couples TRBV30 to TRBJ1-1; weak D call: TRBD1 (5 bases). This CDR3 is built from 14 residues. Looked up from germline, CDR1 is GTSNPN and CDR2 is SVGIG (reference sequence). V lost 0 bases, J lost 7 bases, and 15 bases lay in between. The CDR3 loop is CAWSVQWGWNEAFF. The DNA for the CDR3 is TGTGCCTGGAGTGTACAGTGGGGCTGGAATGAAGCTTTCTTT.